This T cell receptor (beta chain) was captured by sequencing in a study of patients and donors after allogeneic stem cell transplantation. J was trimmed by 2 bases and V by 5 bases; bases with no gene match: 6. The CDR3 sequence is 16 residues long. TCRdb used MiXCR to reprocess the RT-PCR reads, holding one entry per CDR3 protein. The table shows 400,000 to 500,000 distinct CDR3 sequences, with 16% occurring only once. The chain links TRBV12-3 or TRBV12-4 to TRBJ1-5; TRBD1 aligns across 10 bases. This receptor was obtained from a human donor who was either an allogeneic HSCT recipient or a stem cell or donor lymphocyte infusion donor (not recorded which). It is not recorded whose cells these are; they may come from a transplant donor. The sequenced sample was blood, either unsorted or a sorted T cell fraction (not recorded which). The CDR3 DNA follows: TGTGCCAGCAGTCGATTTGGACAGGGGGGCAATCAGCCCCAGCATTTT. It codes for CASSRFGQGGNQPQHF.